A selection of T cell receptor beta chains follows, all from one sample in a study of T cells of healthy individuals. TCRdb re-called the 5' RACE reads through MiXCR, storing one row per CDR3 protein. The sample comprises tens of thousands of distinct CDR3 sequences, about a sixth of which are singletons, and around 5.1% rests with the top ten. Receptors were obtained from a human donor in good health. Both conserved end residues are part of each CDR3. A D gene is named only where the DNA matches it firmly. Only part of the rows carry a size: once, few, many, or a class if the clone is expanded.

D gene	clone size	V gene	J gene	CDR3 protein	CDR3 DNA
.	.	TRBV4-1	TRBJ1-5	CASSQEGGGNQPQHF	TGCGCCAGCAGCCAAGAGGGGGGTGGCAATCAGCCCCAGCATTTT
.	many	TRBV29-1	TRBJ1-1	CSVTDGNTEAFF	TGCAGCGTTACAGACGGGAACACTGAAGCTTTCTTT
.	.	TRBV12-3/TRBV12-4	TRBJ2-2	CASSFWATGELFF	TGTGCCAGCAGTTTCTGGGCTACCGGGGAGCTGTTTTTT
TRBD2	few	TRBV5-4	TRBJ2-1	CASSLPGLAGSEQFF	TGTGCCAGCAGCTTACCGGGACTAGCGGGGTCGGAGCAGTTCTTC
.	many	TRBV6-6	TRBJ2-3	CASSPREDTQYF	TGTGCCAGCAGTCCTCGTGAAGATACGCAGTATTTT
.	few	TRBV24-1	TRBJ1-5	CATSKGNQPQHF	TGTGCCACCAGTAAAGGCAATCAGCCCCAGCATTTT
TRBD1	many	TRBV7-2	TRBJ1-3	CASSFRQGIPGNTIYF	TGTGCCAGCAGCTTCAGACAGGGGATACCTGGAAACACCATATATTTT
.	few	TRBV4-1	TRBJ1-6	CASSQGSAGDNSPLHF	TGCGCCAGCAGCCAAGGGTCGGCAGGGGATAATTCACCCCTCCACTTT
TRBD2	many	TRBV12-5	TRBJ2-7	CASGQPGTRSALGYEQYF	TGTGCTAGTGGCCAGCCCGGGACTAGGTCGGCTCTTGGGTACGAGCAGTACTTC
.	many	TRBV5-1	TRBJ1-5	CASSLASGDQPQHF	TGCGCCAGCAGCTTGGCGTCAGGGGATCAGCCCCAGCATTTT